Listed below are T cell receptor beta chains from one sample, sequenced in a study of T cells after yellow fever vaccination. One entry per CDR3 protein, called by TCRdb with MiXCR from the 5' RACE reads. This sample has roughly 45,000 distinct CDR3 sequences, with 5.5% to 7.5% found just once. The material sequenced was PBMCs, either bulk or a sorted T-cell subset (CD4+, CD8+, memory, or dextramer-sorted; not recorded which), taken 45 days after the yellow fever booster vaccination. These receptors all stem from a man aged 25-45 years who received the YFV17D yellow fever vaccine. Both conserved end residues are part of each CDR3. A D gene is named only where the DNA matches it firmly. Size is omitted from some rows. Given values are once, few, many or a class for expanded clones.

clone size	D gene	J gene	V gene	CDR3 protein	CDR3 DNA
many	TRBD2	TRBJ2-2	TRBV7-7	CASTPGGLAGGGGELFF	TGTGCTAGCACCCCCGGTGGCCTAGCGGGAGGAGGAGGGGAGCTGTTTTTT
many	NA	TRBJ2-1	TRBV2	CASRREFGEQFF	TGTGCCAGCAGGAGGGAGTTCGGGGAGCAGTTCTTC
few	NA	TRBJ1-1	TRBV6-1	CASTRSRRVETEAFF	TGTGCCAGCACCCGGTCTCGTAGGGTAGAGACTGAAGCTTTCTTT
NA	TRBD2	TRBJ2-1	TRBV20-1	CSAFHGGRDNEQFF	TGCAGTGCCTTCCATGGCGGGAGGGACAATGAGCAGTTCTTC
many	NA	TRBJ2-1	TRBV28	CASSLRTNYNEQFF	TGTGCCAGCAGTTTAAGGACTAACTACAATGAGCAGTTCTTC
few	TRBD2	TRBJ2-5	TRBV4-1	CASSQGGGGPRETQYF	TGCGCCAGCAGCCAGGGTGGGGGAGGGCCGCGAGAGACCCAGTACTTC
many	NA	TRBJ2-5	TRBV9	CASSVGGRFQETQYF	TGTGCCAGCAGCGTAGGAGGGAGATTCCAAGAGACCCAGTACTTC
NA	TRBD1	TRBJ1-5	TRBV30	CAWSIPRDRALVQPQHF	TGTGCCTGGAGTATTCCCCGAGACAGGGCGTTAGTTCAGCCCCAGCATTTT
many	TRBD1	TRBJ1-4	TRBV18	CASSPLPGTGGQNEKLFF	TGTGCCAGCTCACCACTGCCCGGGACAGGTGGCCAAAATGAAAAACTGTTTTTT
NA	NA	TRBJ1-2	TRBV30	CAWSPGSHGYTF	TGTGCCTGGAGCCCGGGGTCCCATGGCTACACCTTC
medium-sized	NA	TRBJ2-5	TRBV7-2	CASSFSTGQETQYF	TGTGCCAGCAGTTTCTCGACCGGCCAAGAGACCCAGTACTTC
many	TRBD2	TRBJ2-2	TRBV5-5	CASSGRGEGTGELFF	TGTGCCAGCAGCGGTAGAGGGGAGGGCACCGGGGAGCTGTTTTTT
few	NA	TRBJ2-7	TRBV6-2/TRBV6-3	CASSSPLGSYEQYF	TGTGCCAGCAGCAGCCCTCTTGGGAGCTACGAGCAGTACTTC
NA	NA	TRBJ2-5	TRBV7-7	CASSFGPQETQYF	TGTGCTAGCAGCTTCGGACCCCAAGAGACCCAGTACTTC
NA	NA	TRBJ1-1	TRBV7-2	CASSYTVMNTEAFF	TGTGCCAGCAGCTATACAGTCATGAACACTGAAGCTTTCTTT
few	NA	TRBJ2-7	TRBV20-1	CSARGAGGSEQYF	TGCAGTGCTAGAGGGGCGGGTGGGAGCGAGCAGTACTTC
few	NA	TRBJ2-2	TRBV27	CASSLVYTGELFF	TGTGCCAGCAGTTTAGTATACACCGGGGAGCTGTTTTTT
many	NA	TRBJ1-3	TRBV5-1	CASSPDPGNTIYF	TGCGCCAGCAGCCCGGACCCTGGAAACACCATATATTTT
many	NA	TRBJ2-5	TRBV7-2	CASSARTVQETQYF	TGTGCCAGCAGCGCGAGGACAGTTCAAGAGACCCAGTACTTC
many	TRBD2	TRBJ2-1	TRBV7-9	CASSLASGRAEQFF	TGTGCCAGCAGCTTAGCTAGCGGGAGAGCTGAGCAGTTCTTC
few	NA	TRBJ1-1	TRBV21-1	CASSRRDREGNTEAFF	TGTGCCAGCAGCCGCCGGGACAGGGAGGGGAACACTGAAGCTTTCTTT
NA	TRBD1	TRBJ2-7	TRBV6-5	CASSRGTYEQYF	TGTGCCAGCAGCAGGGGGACCTACGAGCAGTACTTC
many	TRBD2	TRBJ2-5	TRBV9	CASSVSSGRVAETQYF	TGTGCCAGCAGCGTGTCTAGCGGGAGGGTTGCGGAGACCCAGTACTTC
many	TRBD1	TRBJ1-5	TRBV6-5	CASRPGQANQPQHF	TGTGCCAGCAGACCCGGACAGGCTAATCAGCCCCAGCATTTT
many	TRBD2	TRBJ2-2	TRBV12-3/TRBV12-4	CASSYRGSGKTGELFF	TGTGCCAGCAGTTATCGTGGCAGCGGGAAAACCGGGGAGCTGTTTTTT
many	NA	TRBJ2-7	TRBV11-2	CASSFHSYEQYF	TGTGCCAGCAGCTTCCACTCCTACGAGCAGTACTTC
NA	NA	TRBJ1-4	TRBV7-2	CASSAITGRANEKLFF	TGTGCCAGCAGCGCGATTACCGGTCGGGCTAATGAAAAACTGTTTTTT
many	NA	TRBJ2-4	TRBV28	CASRPPGAKNIQYF	TGTGCCAGCAGACCCCCAGGTGCCAAAAACATTCAGTACTTC
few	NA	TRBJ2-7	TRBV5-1	CASSLGRDRSSYEQYF	TGCGCCAGCAGCTTGGGGAGGGACAGAAGCTCCTACGAGCAGTACTTC
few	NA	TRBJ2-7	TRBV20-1	CSASGTGSSYEQYF	TGCAGTGCTTCCGGGACTGGTAGCTCCTACGAGCAGTACTTC
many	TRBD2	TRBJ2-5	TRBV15	CATSRGGGSPETQYF	TGTGCCACCAGCAGAGGGGGCGGGAGCCCCGAGACCCAGTACTTC
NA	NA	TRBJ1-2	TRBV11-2	CASRAGRWGYTF	TGTGCCAGCAGGGCAGGGCGTTGGGGCTACACCTTC
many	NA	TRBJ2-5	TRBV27	CASRKGGRETQYF	TGTGCCAGCAGGAAGGGAGGAAGAGAGACCCAGTACTTC
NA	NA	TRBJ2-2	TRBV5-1	CASRPAISTGELFF	TGCGCCAGCAGACCGGCTATCTCCACCGGGGAGCTGTTTTTT
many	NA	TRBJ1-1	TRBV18	CASSPPTGPSEAFF	TGTGCCAGCTCACCACCCACAGGGCCTTCTGAAGCTTTCTTT
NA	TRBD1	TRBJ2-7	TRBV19	CASSNQGAYEQYF	TGTGCCAGTAGTAACCAGGGGGCCTACGAGCAGTACTTC
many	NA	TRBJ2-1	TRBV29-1	CSVVRRGGIGNEQFF	TGCAGCGTGGTCCGGCGCGGCGGGATTGGGAATGAGCAGTTCTTC
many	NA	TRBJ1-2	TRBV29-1	CSVAPEIGYGYTF	TGCAGCGTTGCGCCCGAAATCGGCTATGGCTACACCTTC
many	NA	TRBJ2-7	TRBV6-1	CASRPRIELNEQYF	TGTGCCAGCAGGCCCAGGATCGAGCTTAACGAGCAGTACTTC
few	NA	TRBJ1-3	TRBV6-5	CASSFRDGRNTIYF	TGTGCCAGCAGTTTCCGGGACGGTCGAAACACCATATATTTT
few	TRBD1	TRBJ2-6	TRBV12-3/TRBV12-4	CAISFWLGQTSSGANVLTF	TGTGCCATCAGTTTTTGGTTGGGACAGACAAGCTCTGGGGCCAACGTCCTGACTTTC
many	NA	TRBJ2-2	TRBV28	CASSSGQLPGELFF	TGTGCCAGCAGTTCCGGACAGTTGCCCGGGGAGCTGTTTTTT
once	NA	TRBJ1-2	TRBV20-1	CSAPSPRDNYGHTF	TGCAGTGCCCCCTCCCCTAGGGACAACTATGGCCACACCTTC
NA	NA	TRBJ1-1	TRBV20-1	CSASLQGSDTEAFF	TGCAGTGCTAGCCTACAGGGTTCGGACACTGAAGCTTTCTTT
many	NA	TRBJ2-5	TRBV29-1	CSVEADQETQYF	TGCAGCGTTGAGGCAGACCAAGAGACCCAGTACTTC
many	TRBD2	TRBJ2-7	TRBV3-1	CASSALAGVSYEQYF	TGTGCCAGCAGCGCACTAGCGGGAGTCTCCTACGAGCAGTACTTC
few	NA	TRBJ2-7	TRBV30	CAWTLGYEQYF	TGTGCCTGGACTTTGGGCTACGAGCAGTACTTC
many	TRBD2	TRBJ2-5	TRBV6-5	CASSRTSGRAGETQYF	TGTGCCAGCAGCAGGACTAGCGGGAGGGCCGGGGAGACCCAGTACTTC
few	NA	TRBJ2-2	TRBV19	CASIGGEGTTNTGELFF	TGTGCCAGTATAGGTGGTGAGGGGACAACGAACACCGGGGAGCTGTTTTTT
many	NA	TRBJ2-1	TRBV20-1	CSASWHQVGNEQFF	TGCAGTGCTAGTTGGCACCAAGTCGGGAATGAGCAGTTCTTC
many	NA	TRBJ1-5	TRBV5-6	CASSFWGAAFNQPQHF	TGTGCCAGCAGCTTCTGGGGGGCAGCCTTTAATCAGCCCCAGCATTTT
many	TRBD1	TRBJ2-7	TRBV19	CASNNRDSNEQYF	TGTGCCAGTAACAACAGGGACAGCAACGAGCAGTACTTC
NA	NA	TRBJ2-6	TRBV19	CASRVGAPNVLTF	TGTGCCAGTAGAGTGGGAGCGCCCAACGTCCTGACTTTC
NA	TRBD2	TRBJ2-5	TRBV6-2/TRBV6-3	CASRDAGGETQYF	TGTGCCAGCCGGGACGCGGGAGGGGAGACCCAGTACTTC
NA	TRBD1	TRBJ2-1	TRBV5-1	CASSATNRGNEQFF	TGCGCCAGCAGCGCTACAAACAGGGGCAATGAGCAGTTCTTC